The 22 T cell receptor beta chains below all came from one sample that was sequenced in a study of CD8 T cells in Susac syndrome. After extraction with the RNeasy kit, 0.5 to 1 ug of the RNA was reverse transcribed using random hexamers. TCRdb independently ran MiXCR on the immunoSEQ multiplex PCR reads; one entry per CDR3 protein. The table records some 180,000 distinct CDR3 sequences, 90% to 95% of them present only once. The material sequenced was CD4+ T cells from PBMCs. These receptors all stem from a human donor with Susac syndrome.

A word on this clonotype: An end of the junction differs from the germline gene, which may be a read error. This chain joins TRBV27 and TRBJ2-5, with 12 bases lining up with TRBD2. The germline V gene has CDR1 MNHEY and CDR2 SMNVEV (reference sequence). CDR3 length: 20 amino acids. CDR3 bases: TGTGCCAGCAGTTCGACTAGCGGGAGACGTAAGGCCTTAGCACAAGAGACCCAGCACTTC. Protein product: CASSSTSGRRKALAQETQHF.

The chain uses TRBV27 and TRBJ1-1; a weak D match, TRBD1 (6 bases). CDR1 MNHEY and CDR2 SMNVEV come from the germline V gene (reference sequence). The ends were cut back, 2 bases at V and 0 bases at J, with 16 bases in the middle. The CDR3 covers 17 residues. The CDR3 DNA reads TGTGCCAGCAGTTTAAAGGGGGGAGGGGACCTGAACACTGAAGCTTTCTTT. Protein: CASSLKGGGDLNTEAFF.

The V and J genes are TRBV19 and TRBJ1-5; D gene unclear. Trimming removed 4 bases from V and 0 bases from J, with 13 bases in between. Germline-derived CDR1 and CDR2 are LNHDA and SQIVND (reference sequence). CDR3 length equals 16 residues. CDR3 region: CASSTTLHRSNQPQHF. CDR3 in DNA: TGTGCCAGTAGTACAACCCTCCATCGTAGCAATCAGCCCCAGCATTTT.

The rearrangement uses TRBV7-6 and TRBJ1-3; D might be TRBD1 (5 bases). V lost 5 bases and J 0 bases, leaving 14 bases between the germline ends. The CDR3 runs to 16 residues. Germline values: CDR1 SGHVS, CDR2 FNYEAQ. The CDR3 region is CASSLGPHSSGNTIYF. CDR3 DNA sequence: TGTGCCAGCAGCCTGGGACCTCATAGCTCTGGAAACACCATATATTTT. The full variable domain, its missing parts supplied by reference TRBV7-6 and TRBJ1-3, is GAGVSQSPRYKVTKRGQDVALRCDPISGHVSLYWYRQALGQGPEFLTYFNYEAQQDKSGLPNDRFSAERPEGSISTLTIQRTEQRDSAMYRCASSLGPHSSGNTIYFGEGSWLTVV.

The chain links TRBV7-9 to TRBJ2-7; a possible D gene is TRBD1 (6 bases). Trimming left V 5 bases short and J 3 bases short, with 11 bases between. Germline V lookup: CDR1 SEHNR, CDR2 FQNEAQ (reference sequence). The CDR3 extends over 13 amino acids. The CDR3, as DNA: TGTGCCAGCAGCGCAACAGGGTTCTACGAGCAGTACTTC. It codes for CASSATGFYEQYF.

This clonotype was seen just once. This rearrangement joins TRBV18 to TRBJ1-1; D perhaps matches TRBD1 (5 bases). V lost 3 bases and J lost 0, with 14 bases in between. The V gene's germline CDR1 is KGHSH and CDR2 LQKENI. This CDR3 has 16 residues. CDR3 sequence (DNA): TGTGCCAGCTCACCGCCTTCGGGACCCATGAACACTGAAGCTTTCTTT. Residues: CASSPPSGPMNTEAFF. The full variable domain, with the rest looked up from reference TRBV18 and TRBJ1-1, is NAGVMQNPRHLVRRRGQEARLRCSPMKGHSHVYWYRQLPEEGLKFMVYLQKENIIDESGMPKERFSAEFPKEGPSILRIQQVVRGDSAAYFCASSPPSGPMNTEAFFGQGTRLTVV.

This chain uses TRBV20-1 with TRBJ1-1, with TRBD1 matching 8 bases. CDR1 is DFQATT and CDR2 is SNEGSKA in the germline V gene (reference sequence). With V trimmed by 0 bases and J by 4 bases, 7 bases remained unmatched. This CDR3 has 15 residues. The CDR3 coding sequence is TGCAGTGCTAGAGAGCAGGGGGCGGCGGGCACTGAAGCTTTCTTT. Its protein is CSAREQGAAGTEAFF.

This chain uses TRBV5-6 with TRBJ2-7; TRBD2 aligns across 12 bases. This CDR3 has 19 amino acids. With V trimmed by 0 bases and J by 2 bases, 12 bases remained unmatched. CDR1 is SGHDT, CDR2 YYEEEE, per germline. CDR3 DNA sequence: TGTGCCAGCAGCTTGGGAGGTCCAACTAGCGGGGGGTCGACCTACGAGCAGTACTTC. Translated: CASSLGGPTSGGSTYEQYF.

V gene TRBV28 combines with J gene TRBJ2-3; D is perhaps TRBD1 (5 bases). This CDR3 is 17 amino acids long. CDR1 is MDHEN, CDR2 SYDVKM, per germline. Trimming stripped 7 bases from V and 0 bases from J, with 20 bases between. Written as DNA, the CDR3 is TGTGCCAGCACCCCTGTCTATGGGGCTCGGAGCACAGATACGCAGTATTTT. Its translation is CASTPVYGARSTDTQYF. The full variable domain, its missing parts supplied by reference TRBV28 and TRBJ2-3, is DVKVTQSSRYLVKRTGEKVFLECVQDMDHENMFWYRQDPGLGLRLIYFSYDVKMKEKGDIPEGYSVSREKKERFSLILESASTNQTSMYLCASTPVYGARSTDTQYFGPGTRLTVL.

The chain's CDR3 is CASSLEDSPRSPLHF. The CDR3, as DNA: TGCGCCAGCAGCTTGGAGGACAGCCCCCGGTCACCCCTCCACTTT. This chain uses TRBV5-1 with TRBJ1-6; D might be TRBD1 (6 bases). Deletions cut 0 bases from V and 10 bases from J, with 14 bases between. Per germline, CDR1 SGHRS and CDR2 YFSETQ. CDR3 length equals 15 residues. Based on the CDR3 plus reference TRBV5-1 and TRBJ1-6, the full variable domain is KAGVTQTPRYLIKTRGQQVTLSCSPISGHRSVSWYQQTPGQGLQFLFEYFSETQRNKGNFPGRFSGRQFSNSRSEMNVSTLELGDSALYLCASSLEDSPRSPLHFGNGTRLTVT.

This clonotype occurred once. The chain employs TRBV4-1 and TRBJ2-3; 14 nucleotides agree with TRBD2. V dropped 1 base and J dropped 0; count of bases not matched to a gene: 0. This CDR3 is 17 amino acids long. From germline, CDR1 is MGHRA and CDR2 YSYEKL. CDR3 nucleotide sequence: TGCGCCAGCAGCCAAGGACTAGCGGGGGGGAGCACAGATACGCAGTATTTT. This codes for CASSQGLAGGSTDTQYF.

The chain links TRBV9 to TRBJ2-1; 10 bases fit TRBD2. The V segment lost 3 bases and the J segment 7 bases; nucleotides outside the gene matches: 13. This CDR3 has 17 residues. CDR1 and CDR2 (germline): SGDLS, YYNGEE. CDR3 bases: TGTGCCAGCAGCGAGCCTCCGGGACTAGCGAGCTTAAATGAGCAGTTCTTC. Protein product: CASSEPPGLASLNEQFF.

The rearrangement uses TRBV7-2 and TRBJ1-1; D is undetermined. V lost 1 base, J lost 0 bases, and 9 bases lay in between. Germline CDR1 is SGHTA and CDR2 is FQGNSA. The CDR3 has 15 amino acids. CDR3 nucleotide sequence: TGTGCCAGCAGCTTAGGGGCGGGCCTGAACACTGAAGCTTTCTTT. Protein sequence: CASSLGAGLNTEAFF.

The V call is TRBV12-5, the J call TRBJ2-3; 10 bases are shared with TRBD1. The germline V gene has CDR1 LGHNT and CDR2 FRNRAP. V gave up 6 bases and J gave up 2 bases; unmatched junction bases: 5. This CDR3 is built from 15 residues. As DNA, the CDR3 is TGTGCTAGTGGCCCCGGGACAGGGGACACAGATACGCAGTATTTT. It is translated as CASGPGTGDTDTQYF.

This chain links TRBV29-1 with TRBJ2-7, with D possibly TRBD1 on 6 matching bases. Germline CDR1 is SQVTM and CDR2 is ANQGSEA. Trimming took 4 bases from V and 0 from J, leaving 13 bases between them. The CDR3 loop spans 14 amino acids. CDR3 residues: CSVGGGRSSYEQYF. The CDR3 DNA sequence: TGCAGCGTTGGAGGGGGACGTAGCTCCTACGAGCAGTACTTC.

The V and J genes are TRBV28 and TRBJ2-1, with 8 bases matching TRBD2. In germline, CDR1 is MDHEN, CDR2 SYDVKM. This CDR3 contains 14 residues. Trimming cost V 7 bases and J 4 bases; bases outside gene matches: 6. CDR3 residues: CASNSGGGYNEQFF. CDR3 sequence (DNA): TGTGCCAGCAACAGCGGCGGGGGGTACAATGAGCAGTTCTTC.

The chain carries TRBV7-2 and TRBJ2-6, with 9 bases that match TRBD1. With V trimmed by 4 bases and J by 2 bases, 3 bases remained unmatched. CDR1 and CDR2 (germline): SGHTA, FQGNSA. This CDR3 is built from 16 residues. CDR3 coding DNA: TGTGCCAGCAGCTCTTGGACAGGGGCTGGGGCCAACGTCCTGACTTTC. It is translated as CASSSWTGAGANVLTF. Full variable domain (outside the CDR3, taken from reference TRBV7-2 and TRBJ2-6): GAGVSQSPSNKVTEKGKDVELRCDPISGHTALYWYRQSLGQGLEFLIYFQGNSAPDKSGLPSDRFSAERTGGSVSTLTIQRTQQEDSAVYLCASSSWTGAGANVLTFGAGSRLTVL.

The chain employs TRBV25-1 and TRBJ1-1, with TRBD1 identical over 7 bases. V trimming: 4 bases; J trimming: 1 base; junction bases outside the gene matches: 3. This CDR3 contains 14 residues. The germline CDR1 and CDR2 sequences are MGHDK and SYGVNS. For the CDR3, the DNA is TGTGCCAGCAGTGGACAGGGAAGGAACACTGAAGCTTTCTTT. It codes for CASSGQGRNTEAFF.

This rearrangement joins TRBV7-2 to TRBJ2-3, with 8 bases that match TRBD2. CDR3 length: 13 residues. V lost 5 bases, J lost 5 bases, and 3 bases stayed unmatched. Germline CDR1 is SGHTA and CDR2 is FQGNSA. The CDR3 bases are TGTGCCAGCAGCCCCGCGGGGGGAGATACGCAGTATTTT. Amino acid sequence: CASSPAGGDTQYF.

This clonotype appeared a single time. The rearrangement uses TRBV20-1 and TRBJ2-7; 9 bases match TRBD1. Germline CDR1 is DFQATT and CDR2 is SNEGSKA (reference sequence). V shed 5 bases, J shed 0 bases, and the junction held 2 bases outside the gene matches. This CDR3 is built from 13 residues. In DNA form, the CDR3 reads TGCAGTGCTGGACAGGGGTTCTCCTACGAGCAGTACTTC. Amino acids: CSAGQGFSYEQYF.

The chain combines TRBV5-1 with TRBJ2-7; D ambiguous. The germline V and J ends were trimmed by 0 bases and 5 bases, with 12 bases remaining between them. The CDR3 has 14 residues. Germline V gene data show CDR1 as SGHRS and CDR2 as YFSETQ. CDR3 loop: CASSLGLQGDEQYF. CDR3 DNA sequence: TGCGCCAGCAGCTTGGGACTCCAAGGAGACGAGCAGTACTTC.

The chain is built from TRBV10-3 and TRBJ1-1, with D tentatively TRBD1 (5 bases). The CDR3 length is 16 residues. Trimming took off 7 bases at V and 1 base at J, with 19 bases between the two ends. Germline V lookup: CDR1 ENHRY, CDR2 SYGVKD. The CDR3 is CAITTGTPRGNTEAFF. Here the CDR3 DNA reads TGTGCCATCACCACCGGGACTCCCCGAGGGAACACTGAAGCTTTCTTT.